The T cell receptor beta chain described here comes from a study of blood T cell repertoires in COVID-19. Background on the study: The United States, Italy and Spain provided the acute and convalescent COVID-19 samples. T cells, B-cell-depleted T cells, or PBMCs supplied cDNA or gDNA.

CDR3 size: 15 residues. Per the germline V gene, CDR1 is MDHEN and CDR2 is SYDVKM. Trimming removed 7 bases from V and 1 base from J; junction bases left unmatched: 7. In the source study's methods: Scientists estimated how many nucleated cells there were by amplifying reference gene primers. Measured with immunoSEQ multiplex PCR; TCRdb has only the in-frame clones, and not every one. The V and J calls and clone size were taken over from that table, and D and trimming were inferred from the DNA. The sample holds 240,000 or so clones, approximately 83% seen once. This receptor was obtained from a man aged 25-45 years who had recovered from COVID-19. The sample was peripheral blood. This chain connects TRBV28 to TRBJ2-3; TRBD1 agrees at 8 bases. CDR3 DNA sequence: TGTGCCAGCACCAGCAGGGGGCGGGGCACAGATACGCAGTATTTT. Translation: CASTSRGRGTDTQYF.